This T cell receptor beta chain was profiled in a study of T cell changes during pregnancy in multiple sclerosis. V was clipped by 0 bases and J by 0 bases; unmatched bases: 6. Germline V gives CDR1 SGHNT, CDR2 YYREEE (reference sequence). This CDR3 region has 18 residues. Sequenced by immunoSEQ multiplex PCR; TCRdb stores in-frame clones only, minus some. The sample contains fewer than 110,000 clones, roughly 92% of which appear only once. The origin of this receptor is a female donor in good health, enrolled as a control in a pregnancy study. The sample was peripheral blood, taken in the third trimester of pregnancy. The J gene is TRBJ2-1, the V gene TRBV5-4; TRBD2 agrees at 10 bases. The CDR3 region is CASSLVVLAGVSYNEQFF. CDR3 in DNA: TGTGCCAGCAGCTTGGTGGTTCTAGCGGGGGTCTCCTACAATGAGCAGTTCTTC.